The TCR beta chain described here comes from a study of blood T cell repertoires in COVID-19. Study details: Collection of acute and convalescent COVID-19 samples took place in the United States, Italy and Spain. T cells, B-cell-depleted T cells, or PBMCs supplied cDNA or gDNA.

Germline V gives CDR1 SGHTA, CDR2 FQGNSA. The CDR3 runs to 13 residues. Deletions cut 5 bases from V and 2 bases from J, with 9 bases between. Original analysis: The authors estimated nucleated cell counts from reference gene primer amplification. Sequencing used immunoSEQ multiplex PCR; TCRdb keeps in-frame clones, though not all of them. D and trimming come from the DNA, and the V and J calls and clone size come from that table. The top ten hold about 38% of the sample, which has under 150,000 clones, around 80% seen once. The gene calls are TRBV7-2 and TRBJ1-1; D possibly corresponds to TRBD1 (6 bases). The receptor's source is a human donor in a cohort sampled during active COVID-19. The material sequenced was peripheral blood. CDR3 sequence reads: CASSPGQNTEAFF. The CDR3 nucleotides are TGTGCCAGCAGCCCGGGACAAAACACTGAAGCTTTCTTT.